This TCR beta chain appears in the sequencing data of a study of blood T cells in healthy people across ages. Sample-barcoded 5' priming and a J-beta primer mix drove a second PCR of roughly 7 to 11 cycles. TCRdb reprocessed the 5' RACE reads via MiXCR and lists one record per CDR3 protein. The sample holds more than 650,000 distinct CDR3 sequences, 20% to 30% seen once. This CDR3 spans 13 amino acids. Germline V gene sequence: CDR1 SGHRS, CDR2 YFSETQ. The V gene lost 5 bases and the J gene lost 5 bases, with 12 bases spanning the gap. These data were likewise used in another study, on T cells of mothers and their children.

The rearrangement links TRBV5-1 to TRBJ2-3; maybe TRBD2 (6 bases). The TCR comes from a boy aged 5-17 years in good health. Sequenced: blood. CDR3 residues: CASSPSGEDTQYF. The CDR3 DNA reads TGCGCCAGCAGTCCATCGGGGGAAGATACGCAGTATTTT.